This T cell receptor beta chain originates from a study of T cells after posttransplantation cyclophosphamide. Regarding the study as a whole: TRB overlap between skin or GI tissue T cells and blood was limited. Donor CD8+ memory clones often dominated recipient blood repertoires at later times.

Methotrexate plus calcineurin inhibitor accompanied controls' myeloablative marrow transplants; sampling was 1 year later. Germline CDR1 reads LGHNA; CDR2 reads YNFKEQ. There are 14 residues in the CDR3. With V trimmed by 4 bases and J by 7 bases, 4 bases remained unmatched. This clone was counted a few times. As yet, its antigen is unknown. Clones were read by immunoSEQ multiplex PCR, and TCRdb kept only the in-frame ones, dropping some. This repertoire shows 15,000 to 20,000 clones, about four fifths found once; its top ten account for roughly 2.8%. The rearrangement uses TRBV4-2 and TRBJ2-3; the match to TRBD1 covers 11 bases. The receptor was derived from a young adult male patient who received an allogeneic stem cell transplant from an unrelated donor, was CMV-positive, and had acute and chronic GVHD. Part of the T cells may come from the graft donor. The starting material was PBMCs, obtained 441 days after allogeneic stem cell transplant with calcineurin inhibitor and methotrexate. This chain's CDR3 is CASSLGTGGNTQYF. The CDR3 DNA reads as TGTGCCAGCAGCCTAGGGACAGGGGGTAATACGCAGTATTTT.